The count of the clone carrying this TCR beta chain is one. Antigen unknown. The germline gene is not matched at one end of the junction; a read error may be the cause. This entry belongs to a study of metastatic and nonmetastatic thyroid tumors. Study information: Across blood and tumor or nodule tissue, repertoires from malignant and benign thyroid patients were compared with one another.

As originally analysed: In papillary thyroid cancer, a distant-metastasis classifier was built using CDR3 differences across clinicopathological groups. With MiXCR, TCRdb called clones anew from the PCR reads. The V and J calls were not made by the authors but by TCRdb's processing. This sample has fewer than 100,000 clones, with 14% to 15% found just once. Notes on the study in general: Benign nodules reportedly had significantly lower TCR beta diversity than malignant thyroid tumors in blood and tumor.

No patient had received any treatment before thyroid surgery. The CDR3 spans 20 residues. This clonotype originated in a female donor with papillary thyroid cancer or a benign thyroid nodule (not recorded which). Some clones in this sample may be carry-over from other donors' samples. This chain connects TRBV12-3 or TRBV12-4 to TRBJ1-6; 8 bases map to TRBD1. The sample consisted of blood. DNA for the CDR3: TGTGCCAGCAGTTTGCAGAACAACCGGGACAGGAGCTCCCATAATTCAACCCTCCACTTT. Protein product: CASSLQNNRDRSSHNSTLHF.